These 22 T cell receptor beta chains originate from one sample sequenced in a study of cytotoxic CD8 clonotypes in ibrutinib-treated CLL. The protocol was immunoSEQ multiplex PCR, while the TCRdb copy is restricted to in-frame clones and leaves out a portion. Of 200,000 to 250,000 clones in the sample, just over 70% were seen once. Material: PBMCs, obtained after 12 months of ibrutinib treatment. These receptors all stem from a human donor with chronic lymphocytic leukemia.

This clone was seen just once. The gene calls are TRBV2 and TRBJ1-4; D gene uncertain. The CDR3 covers 13 residues. Per the germline V gene, CDR1 is SNHLY and CDR2 is FYNNEI. The ends were cut back, 6 bases at V and 8 bases at J, with 13 bases in the middle. CDR3 protein: CASSANSQEKLFF. The CDR3 DNA sequence: TGTGCCAGCAGCGCAAATTCCCAGGAAAAACTGTTTTTT.

V and J are TRBV29-1 and TRBJ2-3, with 11 bases matching TRBD2. Trimming removed 2 bases from V and 2 bases from J; junction bases left unmatched: 9. Germline loops: CDR1 SQVTM, CDR2 ANQGSEA. The CDR3 is made up of 17 amino acids. The CDR3 DNA sequence: TGCAGCGTTGAACTAGCGGGGGGACTCTATTTCACAGATACGCAGTATTTT. Protein product: CSVELAGGLYFTDTQYF.

The CDR3 loop reads CAWSPTTTSSTDTQYF. The CDR3 DNA reads TGTGCCTGGAGTCCTACGACGACTTCTAGCACAGATACGCAGTATTTT. The chain has TRBV30 and TRBJ2-3; D not certain. Trimming pared 2 bases from V and 0 bases from J, leaving 15 bases between. The CDR3 length is 16 residues. The germline V gene encodes CDR1 GTSNPN and CDR2 SVGIG (reference sequence). The full variable domain, in which reference TRBV30 and TRBJ2-3 provide the parts outside the CDR3, is SQTIHQWPATLVQPVGSPLSLECTVEGTSNPNLYWYRQAAGRGLQLLFYSVGIGQISSEVPQNLSASRPQDRQFILSSKKLLLSDSGFYLCAWSPTTTSSTDTQYFGPGTRLTVL.

This chain links TRBV29-1 with TRBJ2-1, with 8 bases matching TRBD2. The V gene's germline CDR1 is SQVTM and CDR2 ANQGSEA. CDR3 size: 13 residues. V was clipped by 7 bases and J by 0 bases; unmatched bases: 2. The CDR3 DNA reads as TGCAGCGCCGGGACTAGCTCCTACAATGAGCAGTTCTTC. Protein sequence: CSAGTSSYNEQFF.

This chain joins TRBV29-1 and TRBJ2-1, with 10 bases fitting TRBD2. Germline V gene sequence: CDR1 SQVTM, CDR2 ANQGSEA. The CDR3 is 13 amino acids. V was pared by 5 bases and J by 9 bases, with 7 bases of the junction left unmatched. The CDR3 nucleotides read TGCAGCGTTTCCACTAGCGGGAACAGTGAGCAGTTCTTC. Its translation is CSVSTSGNSEQFF.

This chain connects TRBV9 to TRBJ2-1; 13 bases match TRBD2. Germline V gives CDR1 SGDLS, CDR2 YYNGEE. This CDR3 has 16 residues. Trimming removed 0 bases from V and 5 bases from J; junction bases left unmatched: 2. CDR3: CASSVGGLAGDNEQFF. CDR3 nucleotides: TGTGCCAGCAGCGTAGGAGGACTAGCGGGGGACAATGAGCAGTTCTTC.

The CDR3 nucleotides read TGTGCCAGCAGCCCCGGGACTAACACCGGGGAGCTGTTTTTT. This translates into CASSPGTNTGELFF. The genes are TRBV6-5 and TRBJ2-2; possible D gene TRBD2, 6 bases. The V and J ends lost 6 bases and 2 bases respectively, with 10 bases between them. The CDR3 loop spans 14 amino acids. Looked up from germline, CDR1 is MNHEY and CDR2 is SVGAGI.

The chain carries TRBV19 and TRBJ2-2, with D perhaps matching TRBD1 (5 bases). The CDR3 is 16 amino acids. V shed 7 bases and J shed 0 bases, with 15 bases lying between them. From germline, CDR1 is LNHDA and CDR2 SQIVND (reference sequence). CDR3 region: CASNGQARANTGELFF. The CDR3 DNA is TGTGCCAGTAATGGGCAAGCCAGGGCGAACACCGGGGAGCTGTTTTTT.

This sequence joins TRBV11-1 and TRBJ2-7; a possible D gene is TRBD2 (6 bases). V was pared by 4 bases and J by 4 bases, with 14 bases between. From germline, CDR1 is SGHAT and CDR2 FQDESV (reference sequence). There are 14 residues in the CDR3. CDR3 protein: CASSWDSRAYEQYF. DNA for the CDR3: TGTGCCAGCAGCTGGGACTCAAGAGCGTACGAGCAGTACTTC.

V and J are TRBV7-8 and TRBJ2-7; possible D gene TRBD2, 6 bases. Germline CDR1 SGHVS, CDR2 FQNEAQ. This CDR3 has 15 amino acids. The V and J ends lost 1 base and 6 bases respectively, with 16 bases between them. In DNA, the CDR3 is TGTGCCAGCAGCTTAGTACGACCCGTGGGAGGCGAGCAGTACTTC. Amino acid sequence: CASSLVRPVGGEQYF.

This clone has a handful of counts. Other DNA sequences from this sample encode an identical CDR3 as well. The chain combines TRBV19 with TRBJ2-7; TRBD2 is a possible D gene (6 bases). This CDR3 spans 14 amino acids. The V gene's germline CDR1 is LNHDA and CDR2 SQIVND (reference sequence). V dropped 3 bases and J dropped 4 bases, with 13 bases sitting between them. In DNA form, the CDR3 reads TGTGCCAGTAGTATCGTCCAGGGAGGATACGAGCAGTACTTC. Translating gives CASSIVQGGYEQYF.

This chain joins TRBV30 and TRBJ2-1, with 7 bases lining up with TRBD2. Germline V gene lookup returns CDR1 GTSNPN and CDR2 SVGIG (reference sequence). Trimming took 4 bases from V and 4 from J; bases not matched to a gene: 4. This CDR3 region has 13 residues. The DNA of the CDR3 is TGTGCCTGGAAGGGCGGGGGTTACAATGAGCAGTTCTTC. As protein: CAWKGGGYNEQFF.

In its sample, this clone was seen a few times. V is TRBV25-1 and J is TRBJ2-1; D not certain. V gave up 3 bases and J gave up 10 bases, with 7 bases separating them. Germline-derived CDR1 and CDR2 are MGHDK and SYGVNS. The CDR3 sequence is 11 residues long. This CDR3 is CASSDLREQFF. CDR3 coding DNA: TGTGCCAGCAGTGATTTAAGGGAGCAGTTCTTC. Variable domain in full (rest from reference TRBV25-1 and TRBJ2-1): EADIYQTPRYLVIGTGKKITLECSQTMGHDKMYWYQQDPGMELHLIHYSYGVNSTEKGDLSSESTVSRIRTEHFPLTLESARPSHTSQYLCASSDLREQFFGPGTRLTVL.

The chain has TRBV6-5 and TRBJ2-1; TRBD2 aligns across 9 bases. This CDR3 comprises 14 residues. Trimming at V came to 6 bases and at J to 5 bases, leaving 5 bases not matched to a gene. Germline V gene sequence: CDR1 MNHEY, CDR2 SVGAGI. The CDR3 nucleotides read TGTGCCAGCAGAAGCGGGGGGCTCAACAATGAGCAGTTCTTC. Translating it yields CASRSGGLNNEQFF.

A word on this clone: Other nucleotide sequences in the sample specify the same CDR3. The V and J genes are TRBV6-1 and TRBJ2-7, with unresolved D. The CDR3 runs 13 residues. CDR1 is MNHNS and CDR2 is SASEGT in the germline V gene. Trimming pared 2 bases from V and 3 bases from J, leaving 8 bases between. As DNA, the CDR3 is TGTGCCAGCAGTGAACGCGGTGGCTACGAGCAGTACTTC. As protein: CASSERGGYEQYF.

The chain links TRBV6-5 to TRBJ2-2, with D perhaps matching TRBD1 (5 bases). Germline V gene lookup returns CDR1 MNHEY and CDR2 SVGAGI. The CDR3 runs 13 residues. V lost 8 bases and J 6 bases, leaving 13 bases between the germline ends. This CDR3 is CASGRVAAGELFF. As DNA, the CDR3 is TGTGCCAGCGGCAGGGTGGCAGCCGGGGAGCTGTTTTTT.

The chain uses TRBV6-5 and TRBJ2-1, with TRBD1 matching 7 bases. The CDR3 covers 15 residues. Germline V gene data show CDR1 as MNHEY and CDR2 as SVGAGI. Trimming removed 6 bases from V and 2 bases from J; junction bases left unmatched: 7. The CDR3 nucleotides read TGTGCCAGCAGGGTTAGGGGGCGAGCCTACAATGAGCAGTTCTTC. Translation: CASRVRGRAYNEQFF.

In nucleotides, the CDR3 is TGTGCCAGTAGTATAATCGGCCAGGGTCTGGTCTACGAGCAGTACTTC. It translates to CASSIIGQGLVYEQYF. The chain couples TRBV19 to TRBJ2-7, with a weak D call TRBD1 (5 bases). This CDR3 is 16 amino acids long. Germline CDR1 and CDR2: LNHDA and SQIVND (reference sequence). V was clipped by 2 bases and J by 3 bases, with 17 bases between them.

V and J are TRBV7-9 and TRBJ2-7, with D possibly TRBD2 on 5 matching bases. The germline V and J ends were trimmed by 3 bases and 7 bases, with 7 bases remaining between them. The CDR3 spans 11 residues. Germline CDR1 is SEHNR and CDR2 is FQNEAQ (reference sequence). The CDR3 here is CASSFTGEQYF. The CDR3 nucleotides are TGTGCCAGCAGCTTCACGGGGGAGCAGTACTTC.

Turning to this clone: The sample carries other DNA sequences with the same CDR3. The chain carries TRBV5-1 and TRBJ2-1; 10 bases are a match to TRBD2. Germline V gene data show CDR1 as SGHRS and CDR2 as YFSETQ. V was clipped by 0 bases and J by 5 bases; unmatched bases: 2. This CDR3 is built from 15 residues. The CDR3 is CASSLGLAGDNEQFF. The CDR3 DNA sequence: TGCGCCAGCAGCTTGGGACTAGCGGGTGACAATGAGCAGTTCTTC.

This clone was counted a few times. This chain joins TRBV7-3 and TRBJ1-2; D may be TRBD1 (6 bases). Trimming cost V 2 bases and J 3 bases, with 13 bases left between them. From germline, CDR1 is SGHTA and CDR2 FQGTGA. This CDR3 has 15 residues. The DNA for the CDR3 is TGTGCCAGCAGCTTATATCGGGCAGGGGACTATGGCTACACCTTC. As protein: CASSLYRAGDYGYTF. The full variable domain, its missing parts supplied by reference TRBV7-3 and TRBJ1-2, is GAGVSQTPSNKVTEKGKYVELRCDPISGHTALYWYRQSLGQGPEFLIYFQGTGAADDSGLPNDRFFAVRPEGSVSTLKIQRTERGDSAVYLCASSLYRAGDYGYTFGSGTRLTVV.

The J gene is TRBJ1-6, the V gene TRBV19; D is ambiguous. This CDR3 has 15 amino acids. Germline values: CDR1 LNHDA, CDR2 SQIVND (reference sequence). V was trimmed by 5 bases and J by 7 bases, leaving 15 bases between them. The DNA of the CDR3 is TGTGCCAGTAGTTCTCCCCTGGGAGGGAATTCACCCCTCCACTTT. Translated: CASSSPLGGNSPLHF.